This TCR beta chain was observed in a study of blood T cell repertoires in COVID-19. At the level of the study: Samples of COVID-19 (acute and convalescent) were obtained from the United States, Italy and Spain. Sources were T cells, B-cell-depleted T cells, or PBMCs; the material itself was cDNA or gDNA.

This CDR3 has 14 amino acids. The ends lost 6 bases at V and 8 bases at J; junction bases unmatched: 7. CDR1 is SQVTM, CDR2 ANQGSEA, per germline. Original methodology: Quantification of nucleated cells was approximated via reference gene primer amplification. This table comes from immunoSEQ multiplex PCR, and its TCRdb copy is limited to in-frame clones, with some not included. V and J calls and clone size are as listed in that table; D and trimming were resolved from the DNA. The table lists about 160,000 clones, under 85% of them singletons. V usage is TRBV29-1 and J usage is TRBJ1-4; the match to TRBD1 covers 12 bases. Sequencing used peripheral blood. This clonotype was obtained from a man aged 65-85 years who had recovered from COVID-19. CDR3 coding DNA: TGCAGCGTGGGGACAGGGGGCGATTCGGAAAAACTGTTTTTT. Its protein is CSVGTGGDSEKLFF.